This T cell receptor beta chain was sequenced during a study of blood T cell repertoires in COVID-19 (dated by TCRdb to 2019 to 2021). Regarding the research as a whole: The collaborator samples originated in the United States, Italy and Spain and spanned the acute and convalescent phases of COVID-19. The dataset comprised deeply sampled blood TCRbeta repertoires from subjects exposed to, actively infected with, or recovered from COVID-19. Where available, HLA class I and class II types were obtained from metadata supplied by the sample provider rather than from assay-based typing. The repertoires were released in a freely available public database intended as a resource for research on the immune response to SARS-CoV-2. The samples were drawn from two sources: the first 160 participants of the ongoing ImmuneRACE study, and 1,200 or so subjects contributed by 6 global collaborators. Sample metadata almost always included a de-identified subject ID, COVID-19 status, age in years and sex. The prospective study material was composed of cDNA or gDNA derived from T cells, B-cell-depleted T cells, or PBMCs.

Paper-wide results and their limitations: The amount of clinical and demographic metadata varied by source and participant and was provided uncurated.

The collaborating institutions used their own protocols to collect whole blood in K2EDTA tubes. For TCRbeta analysis, collaborators shipped samples in one of three forms: frozen whole blood, isolated PBMCs, or DNA extracted from either of those sample types. As regards this clone: Its recognized antigen is unknown. No much larger clonotype is one base removed from it; base qualities were not supplied.

CDR1 and CDR2 are read off the germline V gene as KGHSH and LQKENI. The CDR3 has 13 amino acids, counting the end cysteine and phenylalanine. CDR3 DNA only is kept here, 39 bases in frame from base 1. The junction shows trimming of 3 bases on V and 7 bases on J, plus 7 bases between the germline ends. TCRbeta CDR3 regions were amplified from genomic DNA using the immunoSEQ Assay, a bias-controlled multiplex PCR. Concerning the study's data processing: Nucleated cell counts per sample were estimated from amplification of reference gene primers within the assay. To quantify the absolute abundance of each unique TCRbeta CDR3 rearrangement, sequence reads were collapsed and filtered. Productive Simpson clonality was computed per sample as the square root of Simpson's diversity index over productive rearrangements. What TCRdb holds here is the immuneACCESS table cut down to in-frame rearrangements. Part of the clones is not present; checked against another copy, under half of the missing clones reflect an unresolved V gene, and the others are unexplained. That table gives V, J and clone size, and the DNA gave D and trimming. Present in this sample are 100,000 to 150,000 clones, roughly 84% of which were seen just once. The ten largest clones take up about a sixth of the sample.

The sample taken for sequencing was peripheral blood. The source is a woman older than 75 with acute or convalescent COVID-19. Recombination joined TRBV18 with TRBJ1-6; matching of 6 bases hints at TRBD1 as the D gene. This receptor has the CDR3 CASSPGGNSPLHF. The bases read TGTGCCAGCTCACCTGGGGGCAATTCACCCCTCCACTTT.